The present T cell receptor beta chain was sequenced within a study of breast tumors, draining lymph nodes, adjacent tissues. The study, taken as a whole, reports: The data were judged consistent with most tumor T cells coming from lymph node and expanding in tumor. Luminal-like breast cancer showed significantly greater tumor-nontumor repertoire similarity than basal-like breast cancer did.

Samples came from axillary lymph nodes draining the breast cancer. In the case of this clonotype: Its antigen is not identified.

TCRdb redid the calling of the multiplex PCR reads with MiXCR, one entry per CDR3 protein. Seen here are 200,000 to 300,000 distinct CDR3 sequences, 30% observed once, and the top ten hold around 1%. CDR3 size: 15 residues. The trim removed 6 bases at V and 11 bases at J, leaving 14 bases unmatched. From germline, CDR1 is DFQATT and CDR2 SNEGSKA (reference sequence). This chain links TRBV20-1 with TRBJ2-4, with 12 bases aligning to TRBD2. The receptor's source is a female donor with breast cancer. Some clones in this sample may be carry-over from other donors' samples. The sample comprised axillary lymph node tissue. The CDR3 is CSARGLAGGGGVQYF. CDR3 bases: TGCAGTGCGAGGGGACTAGCGGGCGGAGGGGGCGTTCAGTACTTC.